This TCR beta chain was obtained from a study of identical twins. TCRdb analysed the 5' RACE reads with MiXCR anew, one entry per CDR3 protein. The sample consists of some 300,000 distinct CDR3 sequences, about 12% of them appearing once. Germline V lookup: CDR1 PRHDT, CDR2 FYEKMQ (reference sequence). This CDR3 spans 18 amino acids. The junction had 4 bases not matched to a gene; V was cut back by 1 base and J by 0 bases. In its sample, this clonotype was seen many times. These data were likewise used in another study, on yellow fever vaccine responses in identical twins.

The sample taken for sequencing was CD8+ T cells sorted from blood. The source of this sequence is a woman aged 18-29 years in good health. This chain uses TRBV13 with TRBJ2-6, with TRBD2 identical over 9 bases. The CDR3 here is CASSLELAGLSGANVLTF. CDR3 coding DNA: TGTGCCAGCAGCTTAGAGCTAGCGGGGCTCTCTGGGGCCAACGTCCTGACTTTC.